This entry lists 14 T cell receptor beta chains sequenced from one sample in a study of response to subunit inactivated influenza vaccine. TCRdb re-derived calls from the RT-PCR reads in MiXCR, one entry per CDR3 protein. In the table there are fewer than 250,000 distinct CDR3 sequences, roughly 14% of which are singletons. The specimen was CD8+ T cells sorted from PBMCs, collected less than 6 days after vaccination. Receptors originate from a man aged 50-60 years who received an inactivated influenza vaccine.

This clonotype was observed a handful of times. The chain uses TRBV28 and TRBJ2-5; 11 bases agree with TRBD2. This CDR3 spans 15 amino acids. J was trimmed by 3 bases and V by 6 bases; bases with no gene match: 6. The V gene's germline CDR1 is MDHEN and CDR2 SYDVKM. CDR3 protein: CASRGGLAAKETQYF. The CDR3 DNA reads as TGTGCCAGCAGGGGGGGACTAGCGGCCAAAGAGACCCAGTACTTC.

This clonotype occurred a few times. The chain couples TRBV9 to TRBJ2-3; tentative D call: TRBD2 (5 bases). The V and J ends lost 4 bases and 0 bases respectively, with 15 bases between them. Germline CDR1 reads SGDLS; CDR2 reads YYNGEE. This CDR3 spans 16 amino acids. CDR3 amino acids: CASSPTGVISTDTQYF. DNA of the CDR3: TGTGCCAGCAGCCCCACCGGGGTTATTAGCACAGATACGCAGTATTTT.

In this sample, this clonotype turned up a few times. The chain links TRBV9 to TRBJ2-3, with D possibly TRBD2 on 6 matching bases. The CDR3 consists of 14 residues. V gave up 5 bases and J gave up 0 bases, with 10 bases separating them. Germline loops: CDR1 SGDLS, CDR2 YYNGEE. CDR3 bases: TGTGCCAGCAGTCGAAGCGGGAGCACAGATACGCAGTATTTT. It specifies CASSRSGSTDTQYF.

This clonotype was picked up a small number of times. The chain uses TRBV4-3 and TRBJ2-7; 9 bases align to TRBD1. The CDR3 totals 16 residues. CDR1 LGHNA and CDR2 YSLEER come from the germline V gene. V shed 3 bases and J 6 bases; nucleotides not matched to a gene: 12. The DNA of the CDR3 is TGCGCCAGCAGCCAGCAATCACAGGGGGCAACCTCCGAGCAGTACTTC. Translation gives CASSQQSQGATSEQYF.

The chain joins TRBV6-5 to TRBJ2-1; no reliable D call. The CDR3 runs 14 residues. The germline gives CDR1 MNHEY, CDR2 SVGAGI. The V end lost 2 bases, the J end lost 7 bases, and 12 bases lay between the germline ends. The CDR3 sequence: CASSYQPLGNEQFF. CDR3 DNA sequence: TGTGCCAGCAGTTACCAACCTTTGGGGAATGAGCAGTTCTTC.

This clonotype was detected many times. The chain links TRBV6-2 or TRBV6-3 to TRBJ2-1, with TRBD2 as a possible D gene (6 bases). The ends were cut back, 7 bases at V and 3 bases at J, with 13 bases in the middle. This CDR3 is built from 14 residues. Germline values: CDR1 MNHEY, CDR2 SVGEGT. CDR3 sequence reads: CASNLGGFYNEQFF. Here the CDR3 DNA reads TGTGCCAGCAATCTGGGGGGTTTCTACAATGAGCAGTTCTTC.

This clonotype was recorded a few times. V is TRBV4-1 and J is TRBJ2-7; TRBD1 matches 7 bases. Per the germline V gene, CDR1 is MGHRA and CDR2 is YSYEKL. The trim removed 1 base at V and 4 bases at J, leaving 4 bases unmatched. CDR3 length equals 14 residues. The chain's CDR3 is CASSQVQGLYEQYF. As DNA, the CDR3 is TGCGCCAGCAGCCAAGTACAGGGGTTGTACGAGCAGTACTTC.

This sequence joins TRBV18 and TRBJ2-2, with 12 bases aligning to TRBD2. J was trimmed by 2 bases and V by 2 bases; bases with no gene match: 9. The germline V gene encodes CDR1 KGHSH and CDR2 LQKENI. CDR3 length: 19 residues. The CDR3 loop is CASSPTGLAGIRNTGELFF. As DNA, the CDR3 is TGTGCCAGCTCACCAACCGGACTAGCGGGAATAAGAAACACCGGGGAGCTGTTTTTT.

This clonotype showed up just a few times. The V gene is TRBV2, the J gene TRBJ2-5, with 7 bases matching TRBD2. This CDR3 has 14 residues. Trimming at V came to 6 bases and at J to 4 bases, leaving 8 bases not matched to a gene. The germline V gene encodes CDR1 SNHLY and CDR2 FYNNEI. CDR3 sequence reads: CASRTQGEGETQYF. For the CDR3, the DNA is TGTGCCAGCAGGACACAAGGGGAGGGAGAGACCCAGTACTTC.

This clonotype was found a few times. The chain combines TRBV28 with TRBJ2-5, with 9 bases matching TRBD2. Unmatched junction bases numbered 7, after V lost 5 bases and J lost 3 bases. This CDR3 is 15 amino acids long. Germline V gene data show CDR1 as MDHEN and CDR2 as SYDVKM. The CDR3 region is CASSPRASGEETQYF. CDR3 DNA: TGTGCCAGCAGTCCCAGGGCTAGCGGGGAAGAGACCCAGTACTTC.

The chain links TRBV7-2 to TRBJ2-3; D is uncertain. There are 15 residues in the CDR3. The V end was cut by 5 bases, the J end by 5 bases, with 17 bases between. Per the germline V gene, CDR1 is SGHTA and CDR2 is FQGNSA. DNA for the CDR3: TGTGCCAGCAGCCCCTCGGACCTTCTCGGAGATACGCAGTATTTT. Translation gives CASSPSDLLGDTQYF.

The rearrangement uses TRBV9 and TRBJ2-1; 7 nucleotides match TRBD2. This CDR3 comprises 14 residues. V was clipped by 4 bases and J by 4 bases; unmatched bases: 5. Per germline, CDR1 SGDLS and CDR2 YYNGEE. This CDR3 is CASSPREVYNEQFF. The CDR3 DNA is TGTGCCAGCAGCCCCCGGGAGGTTTACAATGAGCAGTTCTTC.

This rearrangement joins TRBV29-1 to TRBJ1-2; D possibly corresponds to TRBD1 (6 bases). In germline, CDR1 is SQVTM, CDR2 ANQGSEA. Between the trimmed V and J ends, which lost 4 bases and 4 bases, there was a span of 7 bases. CDR3 size: 11 residues. CDR3 DNA: TGCAGCGTTGGAGGGGGCTATGGCTACACCTTC. Its protein is CSVGGGYGYTF.

This clonotype has just a few counts. The genes are TRBV2 and TRBJ2-1; TRBD2 matches 9 bases. This CDR3 has 16 amino acids. Germline V gene sequence: CDR1 SNHLY, CDR2 FYNNEI. V lost 7 bases and J lost 4; bases outside the gene matches: 11. In DNA form, the CDR3 reads TGTGCCAGCAAACGGGTTCTAGCGGGGTTTTACAATGAGCAGTTCTTC. Translating it yields CASKRVLAGFYNEQFF.